This T cell receptor (beta chain) was identified during a study of cytomegalovirus exposure and HLA in healthy donors. The germline V and J ends were trimmed by 0 bases and 1 base, with 7 bases remaining between them. The CDR3 sequence is 14 residues long. The germline gives CDR1 SGHRS, CDR2 YFSETQ. Use of 60 Vbeta and 13 Jbeta primers characterized the PCR. Measured with immunoSEQ multiplex PCR; TCRdb has only the in-frame clones, and not every one. This table has about 170,000 clones, under 85% appearing once. Material for sequencing was PBMCs. The chain is built from TRBV5-1 and TRBJ1-1, with D unclear. The clonotype comes from a young woman in good health and CMV-seropositive. The CDR3 sequence: CASSLDSRNTEAFF. CDR3 nucleotides: TGCGCCAGCAGCTTGGACAGCAGGAACACTGAAGCTTTCTTT.